The 26 T cell receptor beta chains reported below all come from one sample, sequenced in a study of blood T cell repertoires in COVID-19. This table comes from immunoSEQ multiplex PCR, and its TCRdb copy is limited to in-frame clones, with some not included. Seen here are 300,000 to 400,000 clones, around 87% observed once, and the top ten hold just under 6.5%. The sample was peripheral blood. All receptors come from a woman aged 45-60 years with COVID-19, enrolled during active disease.

The V gene is TRBV10-1, the J gene TRBJ1-2; D remains ambiguous. The CDR3 has 13 amino acids. Per the germline V gene, CDR1 is WNHNN and CDR2 is SYGVQD (reference sequence). The V gene lost 3 bases and the J gene lost 0 bases, with 5 bases spanning the gap. The CDR3 here is CASSDRANYGYTF. The DNA of the CDR3 is TGCGCCAGCAGTGATCGTGCTAACTATGGCTACACCTTC.

The CDR3 coding sequence is TGTGCCAGCAGCCAAGGAGGGGTTGGGAACATTCAGTACTTC. Translating it yields CASSQGGVGNIQYF. The chain couples TRBV7-3 to TRBJ2-4; tentative D call: TRBD2 (6 bases). The V end was cut by 5 bases, the J end by 7 bases, with 15 bases between. Germline V CDR1 and CDR2: SGHTA, FQGTGA. The CDR3 has 14 residues.

Written as DNA, the CDR3 is TGTGCCTGGAGTATAGGAGGGCTCGGGGCCAACGTCCTGACTTTC. This codes for CAWSIGGLGANVLTF. The V call is TRBV30, the J call TRBJ2-6, with a weak D call TRBD2 (6 bases). Trimming took 2 bases from V and 4 from J, leaving 12 bases between them. Germline V gene lookup returns CDR1 GTSNPN and CDR2 SVGIG (reference sequence). The CDR3 contains 15 residues.

The chain is built from TRBV9 and TRBJ1-4; D gene uncertain. This CDR3 is built from 16 residues. CDR1 and CDR2 (germline): SGDLS, YYNGEE. The V and J ends lost 3 bases and 7 bases respectively, with 19 bases between them. The CDR3 loop is CASSGSDSLVGEKLFF. CDR3 nucleotide sequence: TGTGCCAGCAGCGGGTCGGACTCTCTAGTTGGTGAAAAACTGTTTTTT.

The gene calls are TRBV5-1 and TRBJ2-1; D remains ambiguous. The CDR3 is 14 residues long. V was pared by 0 bases and J by 7 bases, with 11 bases between. The germline V gene has CDR1 SGHRS and CDR2 YFSETQ. CDR3 region: CASSLGLPSNEQFF. Here the CDR3 DNA reads TGCGCCAGCAGCTTGGGACTGCCCTCAAATGAGCAGTTCTTC. Variable domain in full (rest from reference TRBV5-1 and TRBJ2-1): KAGVTQTPRYLIKTRGQQVTLSCSPISGHRSVSWYQQTPGQGLQFLFEYFSETQRNKGNFPGRFSGRQFSNSRSEMNVSTLELGDSALYLCASSLGLPSNEQFFGPGTRLTVL.

This chain connects TRBV19 to TRBJ2-3; 8 bases line up with TRBD2. V gave up 5 bases and J gave up 1 base; unmatched junction bases: 8. The CDR3 spans 16 residues. CDR1 LNHDA and CDR2 SQIVND come from the germline V gene (reference sequence). DNA for the CDR3: TGTGCCAGTAGTCCCTCCAGCGGGAGAGGCACAGATACGCAGTATTTT. This sequence encodes CASSPSSGRGTDTQYF.

This chain joins TRBV30 and TRBJ1-1; no clear D. This CDR3 is 12 amino acids long. The V end lost 3 bases, the J end lost 1 base, and 6 bases lay between the germline ends. Germline-derived CDR1 and CDR2 are GTSNPN and SVGIG (reference sequence). The CDR3 protein is CAWSGENTEAFF. In DNA, the CDR3 is TGTGCCTGGAGCGGGGAGAACACTGAAGCTTTCTTT.

This chain links TRBV7-8 with TRBJ2-7, with D perhaps matching TRBD2 (5 bases). This CDR3 has 18 residues. The ends were cut back, 1 base at V and 0 bases at J, with 19 bases in the middle. Per germline, CDR1 SGHVS and CDR2 FQNEAQ. The CDR3 is CASSLGARARMSSYEQYF. CDR3 bases: TGTGCCAGCAGCTTAGGGGCGAGGGCGCGGATGAGCTCCTACGAGCAGTACTTC.

V is TRBV19 and J is TRBJ1-2, with 10 bases that match TRBD1. This CDR3 is 13 amino acids long. Germline V gene lookup returns CDR1 LNHDA and CDR2 SQIVND (reference sequence). V trimming: 9 bases; J trimming: 4 bases; junction bases outside the gene matches: 5. The CDR3 DNA follows: TGTGCCAGCAGACAGGGGGCCCCCTATGGCTACACCTTC. It translates to CASRQGAPYGYTF.

The chain employs TRBV11-2 and TRBJ2-7; possible D gene TRBD1, 5 bases. The CDR3 sequence is 16 residues long. V was clipped by 1 base and J by 1 base, with 14 bases between them. Germline CDR1 and CDR2: SGHAT and FQNNGV. This CDR3 is CASSLVGAGISYEQYF. The CDR3 nucleotides read TGTGCCAGCAGCTTAGTTGGGGCAGGGATTTCCTACGAGCAGTACTTC.

This clone occurred once. The chain is built from TRBV12-2 and TRBJ2-7; the D call in the table, TRBD2, was not verified against the DNA. TRBV12-2 is a pseudogene segment. The CDR3 contains 13 residues. CDR3 nucleotide sequence: TGTGCAAGTCGCTTCCCCCCGGCGGGCGAGCAGTACTTC. This translates into CASRFPPAGEQYF.

The chain combines TRBV7-9 with TRBJ2-5; 15 bases align to TRBD2. Germline V CDR1 and CDR2: SEHNR, FQNEAQ (reference sequence). The CDR3 runs to 17 residues. The V gene end was trimmed by 0 bases and the J gene end by 1 base; junction bases not matched to a gene: 0. CDR3: CASSLAGLAGGQETQYF. The CDR3 region has the DNA TGTGCCAGCAGCTTAGCGGGACTAGCGGGAGGCCAAGAGACCCAGTACTTC.

This clone was seen once. The chain carries TRBV5-6 and TRBJ2-2, with TRBD2 identical over 9 bases. The germline gives CDR1 SGHDT, CDR2 YYEEEE. With V trimmed by 5 bases and J by 2 bases, 16 bases remained unmatched. This CDR3 comprises 19 residues. CDR3 in amino acids: CASSPRVGSSGINTGELFF. The CDR3 DNA follows: TGTGCCAGCAGTCCCCGCGTGGGGTCTAGCGGGATTAACACCGGGGAGCTGTTTTTT.

The chain has TRBV11-1 and TRBJ2-7; TRBD1 matches at 10 bases. This CDR3 comprises 14 residues. The germline V gene has CDR1 SGHAT and CDR2 FQDESV (reference sequence). Trimming at V came to 3 bases and at J to 6 bases, leaving 5 bases not matched to a gene. CDR3 protein: CASSLTGGSGEQYF. In DNA, the CDR3 is TGTGCCAGCAGCTTGACAGGGGGCTCGGGCGAGCAGTACTTC.

This chain uses TRBV7-6 with TRBJ2-7; 11 bases match TRBD2. Germline-derived CDR1 and CDR2 are SGHVS and FNYEAQ. V shed 4 bases, J shed 0 bases, and the junction held 8 bases outside the gene matches. There are 17 residues in the CDR3. CDR3 DNA: TGTGCCAGCAGCTCTGGGACTAGCGGCTACTCCTCCTACGAGCAGTACTTC. Translated, it gives CASSSGTSGYSSYEQYF.

About this clone: Other DNA sequences in the sample encode the same CDR3. This chain links TRBV29-1 with TRBJ2-3, with TRBD1 identical over 10 bases. Trimming took 7 bases from V and 1 from J; bases not matched to a gene: 2. Germline V gene data show CDR1 as SQVTM and CDR2 as ANQGSEA. The CDR3 covers 13 residues. The CDR3 region is CSADRGGTDTQYF. CDR3 nucleotides: TGCAGCGCGGACAGGGGGGGCACAGATACGCAGTATTTT.

The rearrangement joins TRBV5-4 to TRBJ2-7, with 10 nucleotides matching TRBD1. This CDR3 has 16 residues. Germline V gives CDR1 SGHNT, CDR2 YYREEE (reference sequence). The junction had 8 bases not matched to a gene; V was cut back by 2 bases and J by 3 bases. This CDR3 is CASSFIETGGGYEQYF. CDR3 coding DNA: TGTGCCAGCAGCTTCATCGAGACAGGGGGCGGCTACGAGCAGTACTTC.

The rearrangement joins TRBV9 to TRBJ2-1, with D maybe TRBD2 (6 bases). V lost 4 bases, J lost 0 bases, and 14 bases lay in between. Germline CDR1 is SGDLS and CDR2 is YYNGEE. The CDR3 runs 16 residues. CDR3 sequence reads: CASSSRLVFSYNEQFF. In DNA, the CDR3 is TGTGCCAGCAGCTCCAGACTAGTCTTCTCCTACAATGAGCAGTTCTTC.

The rearrangement links TRBV3-1 (or the pseudogene TRBV3-2) to TRBJ2-3; 10 positions agree with TRBD2. Germline V gene sequence: CDR1 LGHDT, CDR2 YNNKEL (reference sequence). The trim removed 0 bases at V and 3 bases at J, leaving 15 bases unmatched. The CDR3 length is 20 residues. CDR3 protein: CASSQDTPFLAGVLTDTQYF. For the CDR3, the DNA is TGTGCCAGCAGCCAAGATACCCCTTTCCTAGCGGGAGTACTGACAGATACGCAGTATTTT.

This sequence joins TRBV11-3 and TRBJ1-1, with D possibly matching TRBD1 (6 bases). V lost 5 bases and J 3 bases, leaving 13 bases between the germline ends. Germline assignment: CDR1 SGHNT and CDR2 YENEEA. The CDR3 is made up of 14 amino acids. The CDR3 protein is CASSKQGGYTEAFF. CDR3 DNA sequence: TGTGCCAGCAGCAAACAGGGAGGGTACACTGAAGCTTTCTTT.

The chain is built from TRBV30 and TRBJ2-5; 13 bases are shared with TRBD2. The CDR3 runs 15 residues. V shed 3 bases, J shed 5 bases, and the junction held 6 bases outside the gene matches. The germline V gene encodes CDR1 GTSNPN and CDR2 SVGIG (reference sequence). CDR3 amino acids: CAWSPLAGGRETQYF. CDR3 bases: TGTGCCTGGAGCCCACTAGCGGGAGGGCGCGAGACCCAGTACTTC.

The chain recombines TRBV4-3 with TRBJ2-1, with 9 bases fitting TRBD2. Germline CDR1 reads LGHNA; CDR2 reads YSLEER. The V and J ends lost 0 bases and 2 bases, in that order; junction bases with no gene match: 5. The CDR3 covers 17 residues. The CDR3 nucleotides read TGCGCCAGCAGCCAAGATCAAGGCGGGAGGGCCTACAATGAGCAGTTCTTC. Amino acids: CASSQDQGGRAYNEQFF.

V usage is TRBV20-1 and J usage is TRBJ1-5, with D possibly matching TRBD1 (5 bases). The CDR3 extends over 13 amino acids. The germline gives CDR1 DFQATT, CDR2 SNEGSKA (reference sequence). Trimming took off 3 bases at V and 4 bases at J, with 10 bases between the two ends. CDR3 loop: CSASEGPNQPQHF. The CDR3 region has the DNA TGCAGTGCTAGTGAGGGGCCGAATCAGCCCCAGCATTTT.

This chain joins TRBV18 and TRBJ2-6; 8 bases map to TRBD2. The V and J ends lost 4 bases and 0 bases, in that order; junction bases with no gene match: 11. Germline CDR1 reads KGHSH; CDR2 reads LQKENI. This CDR3 spans 19 amino acids. CDR3 sequence reads: CASSHSTGTRLSGANVLTF. Written as DNA, the CDR3 is TGTGCCAGCTCACACTCCACCGGGACTAGACTCTCTGGGGCCAACGTCCTGACTTTC.

V is TRBV5-1 and J is TRBJ1-3; possibly TRBD1 for D (6 bases). CDR1 and CDR2 (germline): SGHRS, YFSETQ. The CDR3 runs to 15 residues. V lost 7 bases and J lost 7, with 21 bases in between. The CDR3 DNA follows: TGCGCCAGCCGAACTGACAGGAACGGGGGGAACACCATATATTTT. This translates into CASRTDRNGGNTIYF.

V is TRBV19 and J is TRBJ2-1; D is possibly TRBD2 (5 bases). The CDR3 is 13 residues long. Germline-derived CDR1 and CDR2 are LNHDA and SQIVND (reference sequence). The V and J ends lost 7 bases and 10 bases respectively, with 17 bases between them. CDR3 nucleotide sequence: TGTGCCAGTACTCTGGGAGCGGTGGGGGAGCAGTTCTTC. This encodes CASTLGAVGEQFF.